Detailed here is one T cell receptor beta chain. No antigen is known for it. Germline assignment: CDR1 MNHNY and CDR2 SVGAGI (reference sequence). Trimming took off 6 bases at V and 7 bases at J, with 12 bases between the two ends. This CDR3 comprises 12 residues. This sample is part of a study of beta chain features in type 1 diabetes. Study-level information: Sorted cells, roughly 98,000,000 in number, were examined across all samples.

Since all of the isolated RNA was reverse transcribed, expressed TCRB transcripts were what got sequenced. Profiling relied on immunoSEQ multiplex PCR, and the TCRdb table lists in-frame clones only, not all of them. Altogether 640,000 or so clones are present, roughly 13% being singletons, with the ten largest covering approximately 0.02%. Via the markers CD45RO/CCR7/CD25/CD127/CD95/CD27, stem cell-like memory, regulatory, central memory and naive CD4+ cells were sorted. Study-wide points: Patients with type 1 diabetes showed fewer VDJ junction insertions and more deletions. Among patients with Type 1 diabetes, TCRB CDR3s were moderately but significantly shorter in every one of the four CD4+ subsets. Still unanswered here is whether HLA type influences TCRB rearrangement.

V usage is TRBV6-6 and J usage is TRBJ1-1, with D hard to call. The receptor was derived from a man in his late teens or twenties with type 1 diabetes. The sample taken for sequencing was naive CD4+ T cells from blood. The DNA of the CDR3 is TGTGCCAGCAGATCGGGCGGCGGTGAAGCTTTCTTT. It encodes CASRSGGGEAFF.